This T cell receptor beta chain was obtained from a study of vaccination and CD4 T cells after COVID-19. Across the whole study: Every culture used as a control got a CEFX pool, an HIV-1 Nef pool, or no peptide.

Cultured CD4+ T-cell DNA underwent Oncomine TCR Beta short-read sequencing. One entry per CDR3 protein results from TCRdb running MiXCR on the PCR reads. The sample lists about 10,000 distinct CDR3 sequences; around 29% were seen once. Treatment denoted: roughly 10-day PBMC culture with coronavirus spike peptide pools or control peptides (ViraFEST assay). Harvesting of the unexposed donor's CD4+ T cells predated the COVID-19 pandemic (2011-2018). This clonotype was seen only a few times. Antigen unknown. The sample consisted of CD4+ T cells from blood, cultured in vitro. The sequence was collected from a human donor in good health.

CDR3 bases: TGTGCCAGCAGTGAACCCTTGACAGGGGGCTCACCCCTCCACTTT. Translated: CASSEPLTGGSPLHF. This chain joins TRBV25-1 and TRBJ1-6, with 10 bases matching TRBD1. Germline V CDR1 and CDR2: MGHDK, SYGVNS. The CDR3 loop spans 15 amino acids. The V and J ends lost 2 bases and 10 bases, in that order; junction bases with no gene match: 5. Together with reference TRBV25-1 and TRBJ1-6, the CDR3 gives the full variable domain: EADIYQTPRYLVIGTGKKITLECSQTMGHDKMYWYQQDPGMELHLIHYSYGVNSTEKGDLSSESTVSRIRTEHFPLTLESARPSHTSQYLCASSEPLTGGSPLHFGNGTRLTVT.